This T cell receptor (beta chain) was retrieved from a study of blood T cell repertoires in COVID-19. Study-level background: Material from acute and convalescent COVID-19 was sourced from the United States, Italy and Spain. PBMCs, B-cell-depleted T cells, or T cells were the source of the cDNA or gDNA that made up the material.

In the source study's methods: Counts of nucleated cells, estimated from reference gene primer amplification, were obtained. The data were produced by immunoSEQ multiplex PCR, yet TCRdb's version contains in-frame clones alone and is incomplete. V, J and clone size are those of that table, while D and trimming were read from the DNA. This table holds 250,000 to 350,000 clones, more than 70% found once. Germline V gives CDR1 MNHEY, CDR2 SMNVEV (reference sequence). The CDR3 spans 13 residues. Trimming took 5 bases from V and 4 from J, leaving 12 bases between them. This clone was found once. Sequenced sample: peripheral blood. V and J are TRBV27 and TRBJ2-7; D not certain. This clonotype was obtained from a young man who had recovered from COVID-19. As DNA, the CDR3 is TGTGCCAGCAGTCCTCTATTTTCGTACGAGCAGTACTTC. This gives the protein CASSPLFSYEQYF.